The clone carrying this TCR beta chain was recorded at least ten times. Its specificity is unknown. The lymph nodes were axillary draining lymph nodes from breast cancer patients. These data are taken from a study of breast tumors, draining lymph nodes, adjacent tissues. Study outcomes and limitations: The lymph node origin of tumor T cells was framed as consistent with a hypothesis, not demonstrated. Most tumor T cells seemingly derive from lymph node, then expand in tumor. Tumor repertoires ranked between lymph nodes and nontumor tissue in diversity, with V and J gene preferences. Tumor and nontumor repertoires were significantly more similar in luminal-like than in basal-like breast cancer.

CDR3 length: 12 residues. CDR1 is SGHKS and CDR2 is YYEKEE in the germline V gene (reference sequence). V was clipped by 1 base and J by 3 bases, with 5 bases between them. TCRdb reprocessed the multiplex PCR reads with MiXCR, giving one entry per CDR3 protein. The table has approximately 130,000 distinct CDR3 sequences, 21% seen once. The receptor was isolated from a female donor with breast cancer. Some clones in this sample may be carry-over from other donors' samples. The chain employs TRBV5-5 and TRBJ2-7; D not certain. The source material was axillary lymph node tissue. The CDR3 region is CASSLLGYEQYF. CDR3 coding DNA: TGTGCCAGCAGCTTGTTAGGCTACGAGCAGTACTTC. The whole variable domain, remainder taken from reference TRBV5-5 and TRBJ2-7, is DAGVTQSPTHLIKTRGQQVTLRCSPISGHKSVSWYQQVLGQGPQFIFQYYEKEERGRGNFPDRFSARQFPNYSSELNVNALLLGDSALYLCASSLLGYEQYFGPGTRLTVT.